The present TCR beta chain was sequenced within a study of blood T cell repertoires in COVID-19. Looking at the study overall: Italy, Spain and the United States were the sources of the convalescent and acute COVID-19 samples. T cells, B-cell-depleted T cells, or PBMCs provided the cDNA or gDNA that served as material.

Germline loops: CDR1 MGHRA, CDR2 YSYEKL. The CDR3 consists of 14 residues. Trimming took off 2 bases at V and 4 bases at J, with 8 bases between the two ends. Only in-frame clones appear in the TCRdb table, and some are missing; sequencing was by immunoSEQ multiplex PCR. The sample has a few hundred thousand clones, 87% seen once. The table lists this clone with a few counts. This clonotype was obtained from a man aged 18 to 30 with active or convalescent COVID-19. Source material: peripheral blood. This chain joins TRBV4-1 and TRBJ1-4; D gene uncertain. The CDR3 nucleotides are TGCGCCAGCAGCCAACAGATTTTTAATGAAAAACTGTTTTTT. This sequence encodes CASSQQIFNEKLFF.